Each of the 22 T cell receptor beta chains below was sequenced from the same sample in a study of shared clonotypes between healthy human individuals (TCRdb year 2020). Preparation of the library involved the immunoSEQ multiplex PCR assay. In its TCRdb copy, this immuneACCESS table keeps in-frame sequences only and misses some clones. Where compared with another copy, unresolved V genes explain less than half of these, and the others have no known cause. The sample table contains roughly 1,600,000 clones; only one count was recorded for approximately 98.5% of them. About 0.4% of the sample is taken by the ten largest. The sequenced sample consisted of naive CD4+ T cells sorted from blood. The cell subset or site label on this specimen signifies: CD45RA+ positively selected. These TCRs come from a young man in good health.

CDR3 nucleotides: TGTGCCAGCAGTCCTAATCATGTGTTATCGGGAGCCTACAATGAGCAGTTCTTC. Translating it yields CASSPNHVLSGAYNEQFF. The chain links TRBV7-6 to TRBJ2-1, with D possibly matching TRBD2 (6 bases). Germline CDR1 and CDR2: SGHVS and FNYEAQ. CDR3 length equals 18 residues. V lost 6 bases and J 2 bases, leaving 23 bases between the germline ends. The variable domain in full, completed from reference TRBV7-6 and TRBJ2-1, reads GAGVSQSPRYKVTKRGQDVALRCDPISGHVSLYWYRQALGQGPEFLTYFNYEAQQDKSGLPNDRFSAERPEGSISTLTIQRTEQRDSAMYRCASSPNHVLSGAYNEQFFGPGTRLTVL.

This clone appeared once. The chain is built from TRBV9 and TRBJ1-4; D is unclear. Germline lookup yields CDR1 SGDLS and CDR2 YYNGEE. The CDR3 length is 17 residues. Trimming took 2 bases from V and 0 from J, leaving 14 bases between them. CDR3 loop: CASSVDGRIATNEKLFF. In nucleotides, the CDR3 is TGTGCCAGCAGCGTCGATGGGAGGATTGCAACTAATGAAAAACTGTTTTTT.

The chain links TRBV4-3 to TRBJ2-1; 11 bases agree with TRBD2. This CDR3 comprises 19 residues. V lost 4 bases to trimming and J lost 6 bases; unmatched junction nucleotides: 17. Germline V gene sequence: CDR1 LGHNA, CDR2 YSLEER. This CDR3 is CASSLYRDSTSGSSNEQFF. CDR3 bases: TGCGCCAGCAGCCTCTATCGGGACAGCACTAGCGGGAGTAGCAATGAGCAGTTCTTC.

The chain combines TRBV7-9 with TRBJ2-5, with D possibly being TRBD2 (7 bases). The V end lost 6 bases, the J end lost 5 bases, and 16 bases lay between the germline ends. The CDR3 is made up of 14 amino acids. Germline CDR1 and CDR2: SEHNR and FQNEAQ (reference sequence). CDR3 in DNA: TGTGCCAGCAGAGAGTGGACGGGGGGCGAGACCCAGTACTTC. Encoded protein: CASREWTGGETQYF.

The chain has TRBV27 and TRBJ2-7; 8 nucleotides align to TRBD2. This CDR3 has 15 amino acids. CDR1 is MNHEY, CDR2 SMNVEV, per germline (reference sequence). Losses at the gene ends were 2 bases for V and 6 bases for J; bases not matched to a gene: 9. The CDR3 spells CASSLAGLGLGEQYF. In nucleotides, the CDR3 is TGTGCCAGCAGTTTAGCGGGACTAGGACTCGGCGAGCAGTACTTC.

The genes are TRBV7-2 and TRBJ2-7; tentative D call: TRBD1 (6 bases). The CDR3 runs 16 residues. Looked up from germline, CDR1 is SGHTA and CDR2 is FQGNSA. The V gene lost 1 base and the J gene lost 3 bases, with 16 bases spanning the gap. The CDR3 is CASSLVTGRRFYEQYF. CDR3 coding DNA: TGTGCCAGCAGCTTAGTCACAGGGAGACGCTTCTACGAGCAGTACTTC.

This chain links TRBV27 with TRBJ2-7; D remains unclear. The V and J ends lost 5 bases and 3 bases respectively, with 11 bases between them. The germline V gene has CDR1 MNHEY and CDR2 SMNVEV (reference sequence). This CDR3 region has 13 residues. The CDR3 loop is CASSLLGNYEQYF. The CDR3 DNA sequence: TGTGCCAGCAGTCTTCTGGGTAACTACGAGCAGTACTTC.

This sequence joins TRBV29-1 and TRBJ2-1; possibly TRBD1 for D (5 bases). Germline values: CDR1 SQVTM, CDR2 ANQGSEA. V lost 7 bases and J 0 bases, leaving 13 bases between the germline ends. The CDR3 length is 14 residues. The CDR3 is CSALGHSSYNEQFF. The CDR3, as DNA: TGCAGCGCTTTAGGACACAGCTCCTACAATGAGCAGTTCTTC.

This rearrangement joins TRBV5-1 to TRBJ2-3, with D unresolved. CDR1 and CDR2 (germline): SGHRS, YFSETQ. The CDR3 has 14 residues. V lost 7 bases and J lost 2, with 14 bases in between. CDR3 protein: CASGQPSNTDTQYF. In DNA form, the CDR3 reads TGCGCCAGCGGCCAGCCCTCCAACACAGATACGCAGTATTTT. Full variable domain (outside the CDR3, taken from reference TRBV5-1 and TRBJ2-3): KAGVTQTPRYLIKTRGQQVTLSCSPISGHRSVSWYQQTPGQGLQFLFEYFSETQRNKGNFPGRFSGRQFSNSRSEMNVSTLELGDSALYLCASGQPSNTDTQYFGPGTRLTVL.

This chain links TRBV28 with TRBJ2-2, with 12 bases identical to TRBD2. This CDR3 contains 16 residues. CDR1 MDHEN and CDR2 SYDVKM come from the germline V gene. With V trimmed by 5 bases and J by 7 bases, 8 bases remained unmatched. CDR3 in amino acids: CASSPRLAGAIGELFF. CDR3 DNA: TGTGCCAGCAGTCCCCGACTAGCGGGAGCGATCGGGGAGCTGTTTTTT.

This chain connects TRBV6-5 to TRBJ2-3, with D unclear. Germline-derived CDR1 and CDR2 are MNHEY and SVGAGI. V shed 2 bases and J shed 6 bases, with 6 bases lying between them. The CDR3 is 12 residues long. In nucleotides, the CDR3 is TGTGCCAGCAGTTACGACTGGGATACGCAGTATTTT. The encoded protein is CASSYDWDTQYF.

V is TRBV12-5 and J is TRBJ2-1; TRBD2 matches at 7 bases. CDR3 length: 22 residues. V lost 0 bases and J lost 0; bases outside the gene matches: 20. Germline V gene lookup returns CDR1 LGHNT and CDR2 FRNRAP. The CDR3 nucleotides read TGTGCTAGTGGTTTGGTACAGAGGGGCATGATAGCGGGTCCCGGCTCCTACAATGAGCAGTTCTTC. Amino acid sequence: CASGLVQRGMIAGPGSYNEQFF. Supplemented by reference TRBV12-5 and TRBJ2-1, the full variable domain reads DARVTQTPRHKVTEMGQEVTMRCQPILGHNTVFWYRQTMMQGLELLAYFRNRAPLDDSGMPKDRFSAEMPDATLATLKIQPSEPRDSAVYFCASGLVQRGMIAGPGSYNEQFFGPGTRLTVL.

The chain recombines TRBV6-6 with TRBJ2-7; D is uncertain. This CDR3 contains 11 residues. Trimming shortened V by 6 bases and J by 4 bases, and 7 bases separated the two germline ends. Germline CDR1 reads MNHNY; CDR2 reads SVGAGI (reference sequence). CDR3 bases: TGTGCCAGCAGACAAAATTACGAGCAGTACTTC. It codes for CASRQNYEQYF.

In its sample, this clone was seen once. The chain combines TRBV27 with TRBJ2-7, with D hard to call. Trimming removed 3 bases at V and 7 bases at J, with 13 bases between. CDR3 length equals 13 residues. Germline-derived CDR1 and CDR2 are MNHEY and SMNVEV (reference sequence). For the CDR3, the DNA is TGTGCCAGCAGTTTGTCTCTCTTGAGGGAGCAGTACTTC. Protein product: CASSLSLLREQYF.

The chain uses TRBV18 and TRBJ1-5; 7 bases are shared with TRBD1. J was trimmed by 2 bases and V by 6 bases; bases with no gene match: 7. CDR3 length: 15 amino acids. Germline V gene sequence: CDR1 KGHSH, CDR2 LQKENI. The CDR3 region is CASSSGTARNQPQHF. DNA of the CDR3: TGTGCCAGCTCGTCCGGGACAGCGCGCAATCAGCCCCAGCATTTT. The variable domain in full, completed from reference TRBV18 and TRBJ1-5, reads NAGVMQNPRHLVRRRGQEARLRCSPMKGHSHVYWYRQLPEEGLKFMVYLQKENIIDESGMPKERFSAEFPKEGPSILRIQQVVRGDSAAYFCASSSGTARNQPQHFGDGTRLSIL.

A word on this clone: The sample holds other DNA sequences that translate to the same CDR3. The chain is built from TRBV28 and TRBJ2-7; D might be TRBD2 (5 bases). CDR1 MDHEN and CDR2 SYDVKM come from the germline V gene. V was shortened by 4 bases and J by 0 bases, with 13 bases between the two germline ends. The CDR3 is 15 residues long. In DNA form, the CDR3 reads TGTGCCAGCAGTTCGGCCGGGGTAAGCTCCTACGAGCAGTACTTC. Protein: CASSSAGVSSYEQYF.

Note on this clone: Relative to the germline gene, one junction end is altered; a read error may explain this. The chain has TRBV5-1 and TRBJ2-1, with D unclear. This CDR3 contains 12 residues. Per germline, CDR1 SGHRS and CDR2 YFSETQ. CDR3 in amino acids: CASRLEIGEQFF. The CDR3 DNA is TGCGCCAGCAGATTGGAGATTGGTGAGCAGTTCTTC.

This rearrangement joins TRBV18 to TRBJ2-1; 7 bases agree with TRBD2. This CDR3 has 13 residues. CDR1 KGHSH and CDR2 LQKENI come from the germline V gene. Trimming cost V 10 bases and J 10 bases; bases outside gene matches: 13. CDR3 loop: CATSNERGSEQFF. The CDR3, as DNA: TGTGCCACCTCGAATGAGCGGGGTTCGGAGCAGTTCTTC.

About this clone itself: Other DNA sequences in the same sample also yield this CDR3. The chain uses TRBV5-1 and TRBJ2-5, with D tentatively TRBD2 (6 bases). Germline values: CDR1 SGHRS, CDR2 YFSETQ. The germline V and J ends were trimmed by 1 base and 1 base, with 11 bases remaining between them. The CDR3 sequence is 15 residues long. The CDR3 coding sequence is TGCGCCAGCAGCTTGCGAGCGGGCCTCCAAGAGACCCAGTACTTC. Translated: CASSLRAGLQETQYF.

This chain uses TRBV6-6 with TRBJ1-4; D is undetermined. Germline CDR1 and CDR2: MNHNY and SVGAGI (reference sequence). This CDR3 contains 14 residues. V lost 2 bases to trimming and J lost 4 bases, with 8 bases between them. CDR3 in amino acids: CASSYGDGNEKLFF. Here the CDR3 DNA reads TGTGCCAGCAGTTACGGGGATGGTAATGAAAAACTGTTTTTT.

The CDR3 DNA reads as TGTGCCAGCAGCTTATACGGGGATAACACTGAAGCTTTCTTT. Its translation is CASSLYGDNTEAFF. V usage is TRBV7-3 and J usage is TRBJ1-1; D remains ambiguous. The germline V gene has CDR1 SGHTA and CDR2 FQGTGA. The V gene lost 2 bases and the J gene lost 2 bases, with 9 bases spanning the gap. This CDR3 region has 14 residues. The whole variable domain, remainder taken from reference TRBV7-3 and TRBJ1-1, is GAGVSQTPSNKVTEKGKYVELRCDPISGHTALYWYRQSLGQGPEFLIYFQGTGAADDSGLPNDRFFAVRPEGSVSTLKIQRTERGDSAVYLCASSLYGDNTEAFFGQGTRLTVV.

The chain carries TRBV18 and TRBJ2-1; maybe TRBD2 (6 bases). Germline V gives CDR1 KGHSH, CDR2 LQKENI. V dropped 6 bases and J dropped 2 bases, with 20 bases sitting between them. The CDR3 consists of 17 residues. CDR3: CASSVLGLIGTYNEQFF. CDR3 sequence (DNA): TGTGCCAGCTCTGTTTTAGGACTAATTGGAACCTACAATGAGCAGTTCTTC.